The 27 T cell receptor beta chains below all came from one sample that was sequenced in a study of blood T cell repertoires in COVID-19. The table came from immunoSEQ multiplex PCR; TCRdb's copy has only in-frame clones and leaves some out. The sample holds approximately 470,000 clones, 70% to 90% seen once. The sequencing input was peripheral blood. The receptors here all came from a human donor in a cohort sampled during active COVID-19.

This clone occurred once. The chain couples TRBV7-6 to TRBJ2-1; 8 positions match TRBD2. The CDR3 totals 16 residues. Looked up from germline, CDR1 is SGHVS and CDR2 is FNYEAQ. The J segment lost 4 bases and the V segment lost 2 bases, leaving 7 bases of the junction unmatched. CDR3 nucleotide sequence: TGTGCCAGCAGCTTAATCGCGGGAGGAGGGTACAATGAGCAGTTCTTC. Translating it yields CASSLIAGGGYNEQFF.

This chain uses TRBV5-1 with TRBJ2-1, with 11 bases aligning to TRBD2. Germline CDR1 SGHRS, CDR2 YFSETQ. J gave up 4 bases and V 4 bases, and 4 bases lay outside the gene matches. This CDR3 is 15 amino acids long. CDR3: CASSVGLAVYNEQFF. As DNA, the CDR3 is TGCGCCAGCAGCGTGGGACTAGCGGTGTACAATGAGCAGTTCTTC.

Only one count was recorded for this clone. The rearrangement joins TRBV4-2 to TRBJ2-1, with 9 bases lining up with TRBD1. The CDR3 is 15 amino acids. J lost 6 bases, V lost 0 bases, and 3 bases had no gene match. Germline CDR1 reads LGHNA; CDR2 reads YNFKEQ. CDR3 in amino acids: CASSQEGTGINEQFF. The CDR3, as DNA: TGTGCCAGCAGCCAAGAAGGGACAGGGATCAATGAGCAGTTCTTC.

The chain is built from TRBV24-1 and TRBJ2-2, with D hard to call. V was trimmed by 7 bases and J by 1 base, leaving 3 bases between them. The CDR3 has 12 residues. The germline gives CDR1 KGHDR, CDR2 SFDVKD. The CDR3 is CATSLNTGELFF. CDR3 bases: TGTGCCACCAGCTTGAACACCGGGGAGCTGTTTTTT.

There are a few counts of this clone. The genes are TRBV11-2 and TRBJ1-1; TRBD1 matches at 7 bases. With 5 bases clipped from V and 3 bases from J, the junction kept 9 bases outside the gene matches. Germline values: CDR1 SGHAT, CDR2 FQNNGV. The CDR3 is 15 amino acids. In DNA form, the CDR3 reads TGTGCCAGCAGCCCCCGGAGCAGGGGGGACACTGAAGCTTTCTTT. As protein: CASSPRSRGDTEAFF.

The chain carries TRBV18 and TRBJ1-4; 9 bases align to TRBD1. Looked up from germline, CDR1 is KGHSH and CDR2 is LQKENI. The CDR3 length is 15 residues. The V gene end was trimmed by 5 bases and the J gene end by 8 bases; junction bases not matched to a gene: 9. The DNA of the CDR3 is TGTGCCAGCTCAGGCACAGGGGGCAGAGGGGAAAAACTGTTTTTT. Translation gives CASSGTGGRGEKLFF.

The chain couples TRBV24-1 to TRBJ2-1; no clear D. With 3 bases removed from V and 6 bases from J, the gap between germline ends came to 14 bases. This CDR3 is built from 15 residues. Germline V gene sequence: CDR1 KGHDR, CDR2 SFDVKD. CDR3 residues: CATSDGPNSGNEQFF. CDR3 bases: TGTGCCACCAGTGATGGGCCTAATTCAGGCAATGAGCAGTTCTTC.

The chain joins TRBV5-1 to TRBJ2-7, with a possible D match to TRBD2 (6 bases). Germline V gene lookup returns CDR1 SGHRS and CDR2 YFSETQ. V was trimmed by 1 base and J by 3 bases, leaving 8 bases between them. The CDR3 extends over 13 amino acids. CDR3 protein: CASSLRRGYEQYF. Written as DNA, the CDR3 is TGCGCCAGCAGCTTGAGGAGGGGCTACGAGCAGTACTTC.

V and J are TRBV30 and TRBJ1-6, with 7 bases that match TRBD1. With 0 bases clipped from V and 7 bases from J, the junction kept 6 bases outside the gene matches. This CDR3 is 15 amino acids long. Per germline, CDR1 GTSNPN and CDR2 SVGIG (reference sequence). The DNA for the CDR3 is TGTGCCTGGAGTGTACGAGACAGGGAGAATTCACCCCTCCACTTT. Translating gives CAWSVRDRENSPLHF.

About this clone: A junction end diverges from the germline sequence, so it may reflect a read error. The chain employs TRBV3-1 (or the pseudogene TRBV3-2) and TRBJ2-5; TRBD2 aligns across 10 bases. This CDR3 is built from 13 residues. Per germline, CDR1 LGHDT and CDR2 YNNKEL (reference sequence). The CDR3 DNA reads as TGTGCCAGCAGCCAAGATAGGCTAGCGGGGGAAGACTTC. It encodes CASSQDRLAGEDF.

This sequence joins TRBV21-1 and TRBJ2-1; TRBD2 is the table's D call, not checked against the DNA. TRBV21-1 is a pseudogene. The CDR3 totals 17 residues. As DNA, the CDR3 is TGTGCCAGCAGCCCTTGTATCCGCCAGCGGGAGAACAATGAGCAGTTCTTC. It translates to CASSPCIRQRENNEQFF.

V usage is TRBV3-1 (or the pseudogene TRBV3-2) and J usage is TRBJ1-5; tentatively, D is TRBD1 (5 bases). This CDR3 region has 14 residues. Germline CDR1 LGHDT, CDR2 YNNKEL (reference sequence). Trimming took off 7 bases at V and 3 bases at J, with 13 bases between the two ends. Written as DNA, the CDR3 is TGTGCCAGCACCCTGGGACTTTTCAATCAGCCCCAGCATTTT. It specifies CASTLGLFNQPQHF.

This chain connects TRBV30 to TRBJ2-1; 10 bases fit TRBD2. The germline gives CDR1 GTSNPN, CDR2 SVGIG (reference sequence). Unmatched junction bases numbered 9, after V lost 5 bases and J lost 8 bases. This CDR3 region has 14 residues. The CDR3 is CAWAAGGKSDEQFF. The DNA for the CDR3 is TGTGCCTGGGCAGCGGGAGGGAAGTCTGATGAGCAGTTCTTC.

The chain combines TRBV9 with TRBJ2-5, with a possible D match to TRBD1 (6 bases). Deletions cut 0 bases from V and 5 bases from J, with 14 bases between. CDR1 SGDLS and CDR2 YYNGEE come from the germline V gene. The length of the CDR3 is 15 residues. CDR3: CASSVDLQGWETQYF. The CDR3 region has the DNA TGTGCCAGCAGCGTAGATCTGCAGGGGTGGGAGACCCAGTACTTC.

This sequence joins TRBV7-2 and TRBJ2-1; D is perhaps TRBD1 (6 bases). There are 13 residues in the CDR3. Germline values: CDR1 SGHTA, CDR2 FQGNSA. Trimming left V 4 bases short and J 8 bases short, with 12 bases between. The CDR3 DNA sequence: TGTGCCAGCAGCTCGCAGGGGAGCGATGAGCAGTTCTTC. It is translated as CASSSQGSDEQFF.

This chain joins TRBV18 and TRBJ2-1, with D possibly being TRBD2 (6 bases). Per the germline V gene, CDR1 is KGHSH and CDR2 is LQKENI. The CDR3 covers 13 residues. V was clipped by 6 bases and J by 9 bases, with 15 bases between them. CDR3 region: CASSPRLVGEQFF. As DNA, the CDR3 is TGTGCCAGCTCGCCTCGACTAGTAGGTGAGCAGTTCTTC.

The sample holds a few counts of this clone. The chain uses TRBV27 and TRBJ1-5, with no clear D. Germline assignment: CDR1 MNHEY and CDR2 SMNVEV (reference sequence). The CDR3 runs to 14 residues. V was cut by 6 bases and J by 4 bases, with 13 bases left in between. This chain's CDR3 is CASSAVGKNQPQHF. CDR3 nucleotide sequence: TGTGCCAGCAGCGCGGTCGGCAAGAATCAGCCCCAGCATTTT.

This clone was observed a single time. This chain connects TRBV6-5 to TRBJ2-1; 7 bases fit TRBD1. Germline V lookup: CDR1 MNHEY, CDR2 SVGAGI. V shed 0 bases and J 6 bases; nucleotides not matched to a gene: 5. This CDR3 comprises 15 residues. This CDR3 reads CASSYSRGPSNEQFF. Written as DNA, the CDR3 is TGTGCCAGCAGTTACTCAAGGGGGCCTAGCAATGAGCAGTTCTTC.

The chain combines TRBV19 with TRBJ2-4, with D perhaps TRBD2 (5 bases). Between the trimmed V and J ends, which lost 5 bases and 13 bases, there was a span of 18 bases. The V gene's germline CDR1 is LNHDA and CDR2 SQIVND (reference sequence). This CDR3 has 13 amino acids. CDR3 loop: CASSETQLASQYF. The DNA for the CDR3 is TGTGCCAGTAGTGAAACCCAATTAGCGAGCCAGTACTTC.

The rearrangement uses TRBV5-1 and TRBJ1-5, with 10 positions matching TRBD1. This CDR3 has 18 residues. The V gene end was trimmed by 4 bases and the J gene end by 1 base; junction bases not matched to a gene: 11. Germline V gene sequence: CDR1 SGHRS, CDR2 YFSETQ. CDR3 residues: CASSVGGQGFGSNQPQHF. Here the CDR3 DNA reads TGCGCCAGCAGCGTCGGGGGACAGGGGTTTGGAAGCAATCAGCCCCAGCATTTT.

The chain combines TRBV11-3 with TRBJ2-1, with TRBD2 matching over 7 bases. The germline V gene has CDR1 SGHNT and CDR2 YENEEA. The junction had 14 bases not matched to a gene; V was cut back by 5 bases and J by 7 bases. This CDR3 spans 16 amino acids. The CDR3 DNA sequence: TGTGCCAGCAGCGCATCATTCGCGGGAGTTGGAAATGAGCAGTTCTTC. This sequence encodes CASSASFAGVGNEQFF.

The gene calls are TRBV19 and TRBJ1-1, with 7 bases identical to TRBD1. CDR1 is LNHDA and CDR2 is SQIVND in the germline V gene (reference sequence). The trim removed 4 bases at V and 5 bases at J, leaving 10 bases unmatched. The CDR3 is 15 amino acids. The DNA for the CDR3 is TGTGCCAGTAGTACGACAGGGTCTATGGGTACTGAAGCTTTCTTT. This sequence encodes CASSTTGSMGTEAFF.

The CDR3 DNA sequence: TGTGCCAGTAGTCCAGGGACAGACAGCTACGAGCAGTACTTC. Amino acids: CASSPGTDSYEQYF. The chain recombines TRBV19 with TRBJ2-7, with 7 bases matching TRBD1. This CDR3 is built from 14 residues. J was trimmed by 3 bases and V by 5 bases; bases with no gene match: 7. Germline V gene data show CDR1 as LNHDA and CDR2 as SQIVND (reference sequence).

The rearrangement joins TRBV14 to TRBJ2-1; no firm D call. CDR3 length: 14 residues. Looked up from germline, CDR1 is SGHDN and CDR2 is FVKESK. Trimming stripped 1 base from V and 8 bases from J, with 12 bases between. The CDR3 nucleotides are TGTGCCAGCAGCCAAGTAATAGAGTACGATGAGCAGTTCTTC. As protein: CASSQVIEYDEQFF. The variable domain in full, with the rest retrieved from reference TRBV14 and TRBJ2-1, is EAGVTQFPSHSVIEKGQTVTLRCDPISGHDNLYWYRRVMGKEIKFLLHFVKESKQDESGMPNNRFLAERTGGTYSTLKVQPAELEDSGVYFCASSQVIEYDEQFFGPGTRLTVL.

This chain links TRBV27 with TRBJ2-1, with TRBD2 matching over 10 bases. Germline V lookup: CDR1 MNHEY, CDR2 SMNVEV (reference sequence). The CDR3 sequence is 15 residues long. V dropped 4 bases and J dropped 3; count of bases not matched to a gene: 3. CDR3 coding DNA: TGTGCCAGCAGTTGGAGCGGGAGGGTCTACAATGAGCAGTTCTTC. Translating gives CASSWSGRVYNEQFF.

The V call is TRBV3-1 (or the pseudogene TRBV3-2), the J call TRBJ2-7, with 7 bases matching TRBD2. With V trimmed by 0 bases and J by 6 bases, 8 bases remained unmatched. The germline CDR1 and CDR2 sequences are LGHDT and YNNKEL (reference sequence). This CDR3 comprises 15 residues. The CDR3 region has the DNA TGTGCCAGCAGCCAAGAAGCGGGACGGATCTCCGAGCAGTACTTC. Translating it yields CASSQEAGRISEQYF.

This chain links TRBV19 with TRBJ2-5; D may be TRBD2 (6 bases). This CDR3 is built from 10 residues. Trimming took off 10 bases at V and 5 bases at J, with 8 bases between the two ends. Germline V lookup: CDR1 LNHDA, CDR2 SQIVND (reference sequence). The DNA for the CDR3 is TGTGCCACCGGAGGGGAGACCCAGTACTTC. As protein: CATGGETQYF.